This T cell receptor beta chain was documented in a study of naive and memory T cell subsets. The beta constant-region primer was an equimolar mix of two oligonucleotides covering TRBC1 and TRBC2. TCRdb recomputed calls from the UMI-ligation and nested PCR reads with MiXCR, one row per CDR3 protein. The sample comprises about 85,000 distinct CDR3 sequences, under 15% of which are singletons, and around 0.9% rests with the top ten. The CDR3 covers 12 residues. The ends were cut back, 10 bases at V and 3 bases at J, with 12 bases in the middle. Sequenced: central memory CD4+ T cells from blood. The TCR sequence derives from a human donor in good health. The chain is built from TRBV12-3 or TRBV12-4 and TRBJ1-1; the D gene is possibly TRBD1 (5 bases). The CDR3 loop reads CATRDGYTEAFF. For the CDR3, the DNA is TGTGCCACCCGGGACGGTTACACTGAAGCTTTCTTT.